This T cell receptor (beta chain) comes out of a study of T cell changes during pregnancy in multiple sclerosis. Profiled with immunoSEQ multiplex PCR; TCRdb holds only in-frame clones, not every one. This table has about 110,000 clones, approximately 90% appearing once. The starting material was peripheral blood, obtained in the third trimester of pregnancy. This TCR came from a female donor with multiple sclerosis, enrolled in a pregnancy study.

The CDR3 sequence is CASSETAYEQYF. The CDR3, as DNA: TGTGCCAGCAGTGAAACTGCCTACGAGCAGTACTTC. The V and J genes are TRBV2 and TRBJ2-5; unclear D gene. TRBJ2-7 explains the end of the DNA better; the J call may be wrong. From germline, CDR1 is SNHLY and CDR2 FYNNEI. The CDR3 is 12 amino acids.